The 18 T cell receptor beta chains below all came from one sample that was sequenced in a study of T cells in localized non-small cell lung cancer. Clones were sequenced by immunoSEQ multiplex PCR, and TCRdb holds only the in-frame ones, with some missing. The profile covers about 25,000 clones, with roughly 90% appearing a single time and 13% to 15% taken by the ten largest. This specimen was peripheral blood, taken before any cancer treatment. The receptor source for this set is a female donor over 55 with stage I lung adenocarcinoma.

The rearrangement uses TRBV5-1 and TRBJ2-1; 12 bases are a match to TRBD2. CDR1 SGHRS and CDR2 YFSETQ come from the germline V gene. The CDR3 covers 16 residues. V was clipped by 4 bases and J by 2 bases; unmatched bases: 4. The CDR3, as DNA: TGCGCCAGCAGCCGGACTAGCGGGACTCCCTACAATGAGCAGTTCTTC. Its protein product is CASSRTSGTPYNEQFF.

V is TRBV19 and J is TRBJ1-1; D not resolved. Germline CDR1 and CDR2: LNHDA and SQIVND (reference sequence). Trimming cost V 4 bases and J 0 bases, with 12 bases left between them. There are 15 residues in the CDR3. The chain's CDR3 is CASSTNQYMNTEAFF. DNA of the CDR3: TGTGCCAGTAGTACAAACCAATACATGAACACTGAAGCTTTCTTT.

In its sample, this clone was seen a few times. The chain employs TRBV9 and TRBJ1-3; a possible D gene is TRBD1 (5 bases). CDR3 size: 15 residues. The germline V gene encodes CDR1 SGDLS and CDR2 YYNGEE. V lost 4 bases, J lost 0 bases, and 11 bases lay in between. CDR3 amino acids: CASSLRDSSGNTIYF. CDR3 nucleotide sequence: TGTGCCAGCAGCCTCCGTGACAGCTCTGGAAACACCATATATTTT.

The chain employs TRBV2 and TRBJ2-7; D is perhaps TRBD2 (5 bases). V lost 4 bases and J 6 bases, leaving 13 bases between the germline ends. CDR3 size: 13 residues. The germline V gene encodes CDR1 SNHLY and CDR2 FYNNEI. Here the CDR3 reads CASSALRGGEQYF. In DNA form, the CDR3 reads TGTGCCAGCAGTGCTCTTCGGGGTGGCGAGCAGTACTTC.

This chain joins TRBV6-1 and TRBJ2-7; maybe TRBD2 (5 bases). V gave up 4 bases and J gave up 3 bases, with 10 bases separating them. The V gene's germline CDR1 is MNHNS and CDR2 SASEGT. The CDR3 length is 13 residues. CDR3 coding DNA: TGTGCCAGCAGTGTGGAGGTCTACTACGAGCAGTACTTC. It specifies CASSVEVYYEQYF.

The CDR3: CASSLVGGTNEKLFF. Here the CDR3 DNA reads TGTGCCAGCAGCTTGGTAGGAGGCACTAATGAAAAACTGTTTTTT. The chain carries TRBV5-5 and TRBJ1-4; D is ambiguous. V lost 0 bases to trimming and J lost 2 bases, with 8 bases between them. Per germline, CDR1 SGHKS and CDR2 YYEKEE (reference sequence). The CDR3 is 15 residues long.

The chain uses TRBV10-1 and TRBJ1-1; the D gene is possibly TRBD1 (5 bases). Trimming stripped 6 bases from V and 0 bases from J, with 11 bases between. Germline loops: CDR1 WNHNN, CDR2 SYGVQD (reference sequence). The CDR3 contains 14 residues. The CDR3 loop is CASSGGRLNTEAFF. CDR3 nucleotides: TGCGCCAGCAGCGGGGGACGGTTGAACACTGAAGCTTTCTTT.

The rearrangement links TRBV19 to TRBJ2-6; D possibly uses TRBD1 or TRBD2 (5 bases each). The CDR3 is made up of 17 amino acids. Germline V gene lookup returns CDR1 LNHDA and CDR2 SQIVND (reference sequence). V dropped 5 bases and J dropped 4 bases, with 18 bases sitting between them. The CDR3 loop is CASSGRDGLLGANVLTF. As DNA, the CDR3 is TGTGCCAGTAGTGGAAGGGACGGACTTCTCGGGGCCAACGTCCTGACTTTC.

This chain uses TRBV5-4 with TRBJ2-5; the match to TRBD2 covers 13 bases. The J segment lost 2 bases and the V segment lost 10 bases, leaving 8 bases of the junction unmatched. The CDR3 extends over 15 amino acids. Germline V lookup: CDR1 SGHNT, CDR2 YYREEE (reference sequence). The CDR3 region is CAASTSGGIQETQYF. The CDR3 bases are TGTGCCGCGTCGACTAGCGGGGGGATACAAGAGACCCAGTACTTC.

In this sample, this clone turned up once. The chain is built from TRBV5-1 and TRBJ1-3, with TRBD1 matching 7 bases. The junction had 9 bases not matched to a gene; V was cut back by 1 base and J by 8 bases. Per germline, CDR1 SGHRS and CDR2 YFSETQ. This CDR3 spans 15 amino acids. CDR3 sequence (DNA): TGCGCCAGCAGCTTGAATGAGCAGGGGGTCTACACCATATATTTT. Protein sequence: CASSLNEQGVYTIYF.

The rearrangement joins TRBV12-2 to TRBJ1-3. TRBV12-2 corresponds to a pseudogene. This CDR3 region has 14 residues. CDR3 residues: CASRLAEVGDTIYF. As DNA, the CDR3 is TGTGCAAGTCGCTTAGCGGAAGTGGGGGACACCATATATTTT.

The CDR3: CANASGPNPNYGYTF. In DNA, the CDR3 is TGTGCCAACGCAAGTGGCCCCAACCCTAACTATGGCTACACCTTC. V is TRBV7-2 and J is TRBJ1-2; D is undetermined. The CDR3 has 15 residues. Germline V gene data show CDR1 as SGHTA and CDR2 as FQGNSA. Trimming stripped 10 bases from V and 0 bases from J, with 18 bases between.

The chain has TRBV11-2 and TRBJ2-3, with TRBD2 matching 8 bases. The CDR3 is 17 amino acids. Germline CDR1 reads SGHAT; CDR2 reads FQNNGV. V lost 2 bases to trimming and J lost 4 bases; unmatched junction nucleotides: 11. The CDR3 protein is CASSLSSGRSPPDTQYF. The DNA of the CDR3 is TGTGCCAGCAGCTTATCAAGCGGGAGATCCCCACCAGATACGCAGTATTTT.

V gene TRBV6-5 combines with J gene TRBJ2-3; 8 nucleotides align to TRBD1. CDR1 is MNHEY, CDR2 SVGAGI, per germline. The junction had 1 base not matched to a gene; V was cut back by 5 bases and J by 0 bases. CDR3 length: 14 residues. The CDR3 loop reads CASSRTGSTDTQYF. The CDR3 nucleotides read TGTGCCAGCAGTCGGACAGGGAGCACAGATACGCAGTATTTT.

The rearrangement uses TRBV11-1 and TRBJ1-4, with TRBD1 matching over 8 bases. Trimming at V came to 2 bases and at J to 8 bases, leaving 7 bases not matched to a gene. The CDR3 sequence is 15 residues long. In germline, CDR1 is SGHAT, CDR2 FQDESV (reference sequence). This chain's CDR3 is CASSLSGQGEEKLFF. CDR3 nucleotides: TGTGCCAGCAGCTTAAGCGGACAGGGCGAAGAAAAACTGTTTTTT. The variable domain in full, completed from reference TRBV11-1 and TRBJ1-4, reads EAEVAQSPRYKITEKSQAVAFWCDPISGHATLYWYRQILGQGPELLVQFQDESVVDDSQLPKDRFSAERLKGVDSTLKIQPAELGDSAMYLCASSLSGQGEEKLFFGSGTQLSVL.

CDR3 bases: TGTGCCAGCTCACCTTCAGGGACCCGAACCTCGTCCACTGAAGCTTTCTTT. Protein: CASSPSGTRTSSTEAFF. This chain uses TRBV18 with TRBJ1-1; D might be TRBD1 (5 bases). Germline V lookup: CDR1 KGHSH, CDR2 LQKENI. There are 17 residues in the CDR3. The V and J ends lost 3 bases and 4 bases respectively, with 21 bases between them.

V usage is TRBV6-6 and J usage is TRBJ2-5; D is uncertain. The CDR3 totals 14 residues. Germline values: CDR1 MNHNY, CDR2 SVGAGI (reference sequence). V shed 0 bases and J shed 7 bases, with 12 bases lying between them. The CDR3, as DNA: TGTGCCAGCAGTTACTCGGACCGGTGGGGGACCCAGTACTTC. Its protein product is CASSYSDRWGTQYF.

This rearrangement joins TRBV5-1 to TRBJ2-7; tentatively, D is TRBD1 or TRBD2 (5 bases each). Germline V gene sequence: CDR1 SGHRS, CDR2 YFSETQ. This CDR3 region has 14 residues. V was cut by 2 bases and J by 6 bases, with 15 bases left in between. CDR3: CASSLPGPSAEQYF. CDR3 coding DNA: TGCGCCAGCAGCTTACCGGGACCTTCGGCCGAGCAGTACTTC.